What follows are 29 T cell receptor beta chains derived from one specimen sequenced in a study of T cells in narcolepsy (dated by TCRdb to 2016 to 2018). Library construction relied on the immunoSEQ multiplex PCR assay. Imported from immuneACCESS, the table was reduced by TCRdb to in-frame sequences with V and J called. These copies leave out some clones; in studies compared against another copy, an unresolved V gene accounts for under half, and the cause of the remainder is not known. This sample has 11,000 or so clones in its table, and 94% of those were observed once. The ten largest account for 1% to 1.3% of the sample. The sequenced sample consisted of CD45RA- memory CD4+ T cells from PBMCs. In light of the paper, this sample's cell subset or site label describes: memory T cells sorted ex vivo from peripheral blood. The receptors were sampled from a human donor with narcolepsy.

The chain recombines TRBV30 with TRBJ1-1; D might be TRBD1 (5 bases). Looked up from germline, CDR1 is GTSNPN and CDR2 is SVGIG (reference sequence). V was cut by 3 bases and J by 5 bases, with 13 bases left in between. The CDR3 covers 13 residues. CDR3 sequence: CAWRAQRGTEAFF. The DNA for the CDR3 is TGTGCCTGGAGGGCACAAAGGGGTACTGAAGCTTTCTTT. Full variable domain (remainder filled in from reference TRBV30 and TRBJ1-1): SQTIHQWPATLVQPVGSPLSLECTVEGTSNPNLYWYRQAAGRGLQLLFYSVGIGQISSEVPQNLSASRPQDRQFILSSKKLLLSDSGFYLCAWRAQRGTEAFFGQGTRLTVV.

This rearrangement joins TRBV2 to TRBJ2-2; tentative D call: TRBD1 (5 bases). The CDR3 covers 15 residues. Germline assignment: CDR1 SNHLY and CDR2 FYNNEI. The V end was cut by 5 bases, the J end by 2 bases, with 12 bases between. CDR3 DNA sequence: TGTGCCAGCAGTCCACAGGAACCCAACACCGGGGAGCTGTTTTTT. This sequence encodes CASSPQEPNTGELFF.

This sequence joins TRBV2 and TRBJ1-2, with TRBD1 as a possible D gene (5 bases). V lost 7 bases and J 0 bases, leaving 12 bases between the germline ends. CDR3 length equals 14 residues. Germline assignment: CDR1 SNHLY and CDR2 FYNNEI. In DNA, the CDR3 is TGTGCCAGCAACCTTGGGGCAGCTAACTATGGCTACACCTTC. Protein sequence: CASNLGAANYGYTF.

The chain combines TRBV30 with TRBJ1-6; D not certain. V gave up 5 bases and J gave up 2 bases, with 13 bases separating them. Germline lookup yields CDR1 GTSNPN and CDR2 SVGIG (reference sequence). This CDR3 has 15 residues. CDR3 bases: TGTGCCTGGGGGCTGCCAGCCACCTATAATTCACCCCTCCACTTT. It codes for CAWGLPATYNSPLHF.

The CDR3 loop is CASMGGGAATQYF. The CDR3 DNA is TGTGCCAGCATGGGCGGGGGGGCGGCTACGCAGTATTTT. V gene TRBV2 combines with J gene TRBJ2-3; 9 bases fit TRBD2. The CDR3 consists of 13 residues. CDR1 is SNHLY, CDR2 FYNNEI, per germline. Trimming took 7 bases from V and 8 from J; bases not matched to a gene: 7.

This chain joins TRBV6-1 and TRBJ2-3; 7 nucleotides line up with TRBD1. This CDR3 comprises 14 residues. Germline CDR1 is MNHNS and CDR2 is SASEGT. V lost 4 bases to trimming and J lost 10 bases; unmatched junction nucleotides: 11. The DNA for the CDR3 is TGTGCCAGCAGTGCGGGACAGCAGACGCTACCGCAGTATTTT. This codes for CASSAGQQTLPQYF.

The chain uses TRBV7-9 and TRBJ1-3; D unclear. The germline V and J ends were trimmed by 4 bases and 4 bases, with 17 bases remaining between them. Germline lookup yields CDR1 SEHNR and CDR2 FQNEAQ (reference sequence). This CDR3 is 16 amino acids long. CDR3 in DNA: TGTGCCAGCAGCTCTCTCCCGGGCCTCGGAGGAAACACCATATATTTT. Translated, it gives CASSSLPGLGGNTIYF.

The genes are TRBV9 and TRBJ2-5, with 7 bases that match TRBD2. CDR1 is SGDLS, CDR2 YYNGEE, per germline. Losses at the gene ends were 4 bases for V and 2 bases for J; bases not matched to a gene: 14. CDR3 length equals 17 residues. CDR3 residues: CASSRRAGTTFQETQYF. CDR3 coding DNA: TGTGCCAGCAGCCGACGCGCCGGGACTACCTTTCAAGAGACCCAGTACTTC.

The rearrangement uses TRBV7-2 and TRBJ1-2; the D is unclear. Germline CDR1 SGHTA, CDR2 FQGNSA. The CDR3 length is 12 residues. With 1 base removed from V and 7 bases from J, the gap between germline ends came to 7 bases. The CDR3 nucleotides read TGTGCCAGCAGCTTAGGGGTTACTGGCTACACCTTC. This gives the protein CASSLGVTGYTF.

The chain carries TRBV30 and TRBJ1-5; perhaps TRBD1 as D (5 bases). Trimming took 2 bases from V and 4 from J, leaving 9 bases between them. Germline CDR1 GTSNPN, CDR2 SVGIG (reference sequence). CDR3 length equals 13 residues. DNA of the CDR3: TGTGCCTGGAGTCCGGGGCGGAATCAGCCCCAGCATTTT. Translating it yields CAWSPGRNQPQHF. The variable domain in full, with the rest retrieved from reference TRBV30 and TRBJ1-5, is SQTIHQWPATLVQPVGSPLSLECTVEGTSNPNLYWYRQAAGRGLQLLFYSVGIGQISSEVPQNLSASRPQDRQFILSSKKLLLSDSGFYLCAWSPGRNQPQHFGDGTRLSIL.

This rearrangement joins TRBV14 to TRBJ2-7, with TRBD1 matching over 9 bases. The CDR3 sequence is 16 residues long. V shed 5 bases, J shed 7 bases, and the junction held 15 bases outside the gene matches. The germline V gene encodes CDR1 SGHDN and CDR2 FVKESK. In nucleotides, the CDR3 is TGTGCCAGCAGCGGACGGACAGGGGTCGTCCAGAAAGAGCAGTACTTC. Residues: CASSGRTGVVQKEQYF.

The chain links TRBV5-5 to TRBJ2-7; TRBD1 might be the D (6 bases). CDR1 is SGHKS, CDR2 YYEKEE, per germline (reference sequence). The CDR3 length is 15 residues. V lost 6 bases and J lost 0, with 16 bases in between. The CDR3 region is CASNQGQPASYEQYF. CDR3 nucleotides: TGTGCCAGCAACCAGGGACAACCGGCCTCCTACGAGCAGTACTTC.

The rearrangement uses TRBV2 and TRBJ1-2; TRBD1 is a possible D gene (5 bases). V was clipped by 4 bases and J by 4 bases, with 19 bases between them. This CDR3 spans 16 amino acids. Germline V gives CDR1 SNHLY, CDR2 FYNNEI. CDR3 protein: CASSVVRRGAGYGYTF. The DNA of the CDR3 is TGTGCCAGCAGTGTGGTCCGTCGAGGGGCGGGCTATGGCTACACCTTC.

The rearrangement links TRBV5-1 to TRBJ2-7; 7 positions agree with TRBD1. V shed 4 bases and J 7 bases; nucleotides not matched to a gene: 8. Germline V gene data show CDR1 as SGHRS and CDR2 as YFSETQ. The CDR3 totals 13 residues. The DNA for the CDR3 is TGCGCCAGCAGCCTGACAGGGCCGGGGGAGCAGTACTTC. Protein: CASSLTGPGEQYF.

This clone was observed once. The chain couples TRBV5-5 to TRBJ1-2, with D possibly being TRBD1 (6 bases). Germline CDR1 and CDR2: SGHKS and YYEKEE (reference sequence). The V end was cut by 4 bases, the J end by 4 bases, with 14 bases between. This CDR3 region has 14 residues. The CDR3 nucleotides are TGTGCCAGCAGCGTAAACAGGGCCCCCTATGGCTACACCTTC. It is translated as CASSVNRAPYGYTF.

The rearrangement links TRBV11-2 to TRBJ1-1; 8 nucleotides align to TRBD1. Trimming cost V 5 bases and J 4 bases; bases outside gene matches: 6. CDR3 length: 14 amino acids. Germline V gene data show CDR1 as SGHAT and CDR2 as FQNNGV. The CDR3 loop is CASSPQGVGTEAFF. The CDR3 DNA follows: TGTGCCAGCAGCCCACAGGGGGTGGGCACTGAAGCTTTCTTT.

V gene TRBV19 combines with J gene TRBJ1-2, with 7 bases aligning to TRBD1. CDR1 is LNHDA, CDR2 SQIVND, per germline (reference sequence). The CDR3 is made up of 14 amino acids. V dropped 6 bases and J dropped 5; count of bases not matched to a gene: 9. In DNA form, the CDR3 reads TGTGCCAGTAGGCGGGACAGCGCGCATTATGGCTACACCTTC. This gives the protein CASRRDSAHYGYTF.

This chain connects TRBV2 to TRBJ2-5; 8 bases agree with TRBD2. The junction had 11 bases not matched to a gene; V was cut back by 4 bases and J by 1 base. The CDR3 contains 17 residues. The germline gives CDR1 SNHLY, CDR2 FYNNEI. The CDR3 sequence is CASSGREAGALQETQYF. CDR3 coding DNA: TGTGCCAGCAGTGGCAGGGAAGCGGGGGCTCTCCAAGAGACCCAGTACTTC.

V gene TRBV9 combines with J gene TRBJ1-2; the D is unclear. Per germline, CDR1 SGDLS and CDR2 YYNGEE. The CDR3 runs 13 residues. The V end lost 3 bases, the J end lost 4 bases, and 10 bases lay between the germline ends. This CDR3 is CASSDGSAYGYTF. The CDR3 DNA follows: TGTGCCAGCAGCGACGGATCGGCCTATGGCTACACCTTC.

The chain recombines TRBV14 with TRBJ1-2; D uncertain. This CDR3 comprises 15 residues. CDR1 is SGHDN and CDR2 is FVKESK in the germline V gene. Deletions cut 1 base from V and 1 base from J, with 10 bases between. The CDR3 spells CASSQGRSLNYGYTF. DNA for the CDR3: TGTGCCAGCAGCCAAGGGCGGAGCCTTAACTATGGCTACACCTTC.

CDR3 bases: TGCAGCGTTGATCCCAAAAAGGCGAACACTGAAGCTTTCTTT. This codes for CSVDPKKANTEAFF. This rearrangement joins TRBV29-1 to TRBJ1-1; D is unclear. Germline values: CDR1 SQVTM, CDR2 ANQGSEA. CDR3 length: 14 amino acids. Trimming stripped 3 bases from V and 1 base from J, with 12 bases between.

The genes are TRBV7-8 and TRBJ1-2, with D maybe TRBD1 (6 bases). V lost 5 bases to trimming and J lost 2 bases, with 9 bases between them. The CDR3 is made up of 13 amino acids. The germline gives CDR1 SGHVS, CDR2 FQNEAQ. The CDR3 is CASSPDRNYGYTF. CDR3 DNA: TGTGCCAGCAGCCCGGACAGAAACTATGGCTACACCTTC. Looking up the rest from reference TRBV7-8 and TRBJ1-2 gives the full variable domain: GAGVSQSPRYKVAKRGQDVALRCDPISGHVSLFWYQQALGQGPEFLTYFQNEAQLDKSGLPSDRFFAERPEGSVSTLKIQRTQQEDSAVYLCASSPDRNYGYTFGSGTRLTVV.

The V call is TRBV5-1, the J call TRBJ1-2, with TRBD1 matching over 7 bases. V shed 4 bases, J shed 4 bases, and the junction held 13 bases outside the gene matches. There are 16 residues in the CDR3. The germline V gene has CDR1 SGHRS and CDR2 YFSETQ. The CDR3 loop is CASSAGQQGTIYGYTF. Written as DNA, the CDR3 is TGCGCCAGCAGCGCCGGCCAACAGGGGACAATCTATGGCTACACCTTC.

The chain is built from TRBV13 and TRBJ1-2; the D gene is possibly TRBD1 (5 bases). The CDR3 spans 14 residues. The germline CDR1 and CDR2 sequences are PRHDT and FYEKMQ (reference sequence). Deletions cut 5 bases from V and 10 bases from J, with 20 bases between. This CDR3 is CASSREEGLVDYTF. Written as DNA, the CDR3 is TGTGCCAGCAGCAGAGAGGAGGGGCTAGTAGACTACACCTTC. The full variable domain, with the rest looked up from reference TRBV13 and TRBJ1-2, is AAGVIQSPRHLIKEKRETATLKCYPIPRHDTVYWYQQGPGQDPQFLISFYEKMQSDKGSIPDRFSAQQFSDYHSELNMSSLELGDSALYFCASSREEGLVDYTFGSGTRLTVV.

The rearrangement uses TRBV30 and TRBJ1-2; no firm D call. The CDR3 has 11 amino acids. The germline V gene encodes CDR1 GTSNPN and CDR2 SVGIG (reference sequence). Trimming removed 3 bases from V and 2 bases from J, with 4 bases in between. The CDR3 region has the DNA TGTGCCTGGAGGGAGAACTATGGCTACACCTTC. Amino acid sequence: CAWRENYGYTF.

The chain recombines TRBV7-8 with TRBJ2-5; 8 bases line up with TRBD1. J lost 5 bases, V lost 6 bases, and 17 bases had no gene match. The CDR3 has 17 residues. Germline V gene sequence: CDR1 SGHVS, CDR2 FQNEAQ. CDR3 in DNA: TGTGCCAGCAGACGATACTGGACAGGGAGGCCGGGGGAGACCCAGTACTTC. It encodes CASRRYWTGRPGETQYF.

This chain uses TRBV7-9 with TRBJ2-3; 7 bases line up with TRBD2. V was clipped by 6 bases and J by 2 bases; unmatched bases: 8. The CDR3 contains 15 residues. Germline V gene sequence: CDR1 SEHNR, CDR2 FQNEAQ (reference sequence). CDR3 residues: CASRGRGVPTDTQYF. CDR3 DNA: TGTGCCAGCAGAGGTCGGGGGGTCCCCACAGATACGCAGTATTTT. Supplemented by reference TRBV7-9 and TRBJ2-3, the full variable domain reads DTGVSQNPRHKITKRGQNVTFRCDPISEHNRLYWYRQTLGQGPEFLTYFQNEAQLEKSRLLSDRFSAERPKGSFSTLEIQRTEQGDSAMYLCASRGRGVPTDTQYFGPGTRLTVL.

The V call is TRBV6-4, the J call TRBJ1-1; 8 bases match TRBD1. Germline values: CDR1 MRHNA, CDR2 SNTAGT. V shed 6 bases and J 4 bases; nucleotides not matched to a gene: 4. This CDR3 contains 13 residues. The CDR3 DNA reads as TGTGCCAGCAGCCGCACAGGGGGCACTGAAGCTTTCTTT. It codes for CASSRTGGTEAFF.

This clone showed up just once. Here the CDR3 reads CASRAIIARTEAFF. In DNA form, the CDR3 reads TGTGCCAGCAGAGCAATTATCGCGCGCACTGAAGCTTTCTTT. The chain links TRBV6-1 to TRBJ1-1; D remains unclear. V was clipped by 6 bases and J by 4 bases, with 15 bases between them. From germline, CDR1 is MNHNS and CDR2 SASEGT. The CDR3 totals 14 residues.